Each of the 26 T cell receptor beta chains below was sequenced from the same sample in a study of PD-1 blockade in classical Hodgkin lymphoma. All trial patients relapsed after autologous stem cell transplantation. Produced via immunoSEQ multiplex PCR; TCRdb's table is partial and in-frame only. The profile shows tens of thousands of clones, under 75% of them singletons. Material: peripheral blood mononuclear cells (PBMCs), obtained before the second cycle of nivolumab. These receptors were collected from a human donor with classical Hodgkin lymphoma.

V and J are TRBV29-1 and TRBJ1-4, with D possibly matching TRBD1 (5 bases). Trimming pared 6 bases from V and 5 bases from J, leaving 10 bases between. This CDR3 contains 12 residues. Germline CDR1 SQVTM, CDR2 ANQGSEA. The CDR3 is CSVMWGNEKLFF. The CDR3 nucleotides read TGCAGCGTGATGTGGGGGAATGAAAAACTGTTTTTT.

This sequence joins TRBV19 and TRBJ1-2, with 7 bases aligning to TRBD1. Germline V CDR1 and CDR2: LNHDA, SQIVND (reference sequence). The CDR3 is 14 amino acids. Germline trimming cut 5 bases from V and 0 bases from J; bases unmatched to any gene: 3. CDR3 sequence reads: CASSDRESNYGYTF. CDR3 coding DNA: TGTGCCAGTAGTGACAGGGAATCTAACTATGGCTACACCTTC.

The rearrangement links TRBV18 to TRBJ1-4; 8 bases match TRBD1. Germline trimming cut 4 bases from V and 5 bases from J; bases unmatched to any gene: 3. The CDR3 runs 14 residues. CDR1 and CDR2 (germline): KGHSH, LQKENI. CDR3 in amino acids: CASSRDRTNEKLFF. The CDR3 DNA reads as TGTGCCAGCTCACGGGACAGGACAAATGAAAAACTGTTTTTT.

The J gene is TRBJ2-1, the V gene TRBV5-6; 7 positions agree with TRBD1. The CDR3 has 14 residues. V lost 5 bases, J lost 4 bases, and 6 bases stayed unmatched. The germline V gene encodes CDR1 SGHDT and CDR2 YYEEEE. DNA of the CDR3: TGTGCCAGCAGGCACAGGGGAGTTTACAATGAGCAGTTCTTC. Amino acid sequence: CASRHRGVYNEQFF.

The chain combines TRBV7-3 with TRBJ1-2; maybe TRBD1 (5 bases). Germline V gives CDR1 SGHTA, CDR2 FQGTGA. The germline V and J ends were trimmed by 5 bases and 4 bases, with 11 bases remaining between them. The CDR3 is 13 amino acids. The CDR3 nucleotides are TGTGCCAGCAGCCCGTCCGGGGGCTATGGCTACACCTTC. It codes for CASSPSGGYGYTF.

The genes are TRBV9 and TRBJ2-5; TRBD1 agrees at 9 bases. Germline V CDR1 and CDR2: SGDLS, YYNGEE. V dropped 0 bases and J dropped 2; count of bases not matched to a gene: 5. The CDR3 is 16 amino acids. The CDR3 spells CASSVARQGGQETQYF. As DNA, the CDR3 is TGTGCCAGCAGCGTAGCCCGACAGGGGGGACAAGAGACCCAGTACTTC.

The sample holds a few counts of this clone. The V and J genes are TRBV2 and TRBJ1-1; 8 positions agree with TRBD1. Germline-derived CDR1 and CDR2 are SNHLY and FYNNEI. The length of the CDR3 is 14 residues. The junction had 8 bases not matched to a gene; V was cut back by 10 bases and J by 1 base. The CDR3 DNA reads TGTGCCACCCTGGAGGACAGGGCGAACACTGAAGCTTTCTTT. Encoded protein: CATLEDRANTEAFF.

The chain links TRBV18 to TRBJ2-4, with 9 positions matching TRBD1. In germline, CDR1 is KGHSH, CDR2 LQKENI. J was trimmed by 5 bases and V by 5 bases; bases with no gene match: 7. The CDR3 covers 15 residues. In nucleotides, the CDR3 is TGTGCCAGCTCATTACAGGGGGCGCTTCAAAACATTCAGTACTTC. Amino acids: CASSLQGALQNIQYF.

This clone was recorded a few times. The rearrangement uses TRBV6-5 and TRBJ2-1; D is undetermined. The ends were cut back, 6 bases at V and 1 base at J, with 13 bases in the middle. Germline V lookup: CDR1 MNHEY, CDR2 SVGAGI. CDR3 length: 15 residues. As DNA, the CDR3 is TGTGCCAGCAGAAATGGCCGGTGGTCCTACAATGAGCAGTTCTTC. It translates to CASRNGRWSYNEQFF.

The chain employs TRBV5-6 and TRBJ2-1; D perhaps matches TRBD2 (5 bases). In germline, CDR1 is SGHDT, CDR2 YYEEEE. This CDR3 spans 15 amino acids. V was trimmed by 1 base and J by 8 bases, leaving 16 bases between them. The CDR3 spells CASSLPSRVVDEQFF. The CDR3 region has the DNA TGTGCCAGCAGCTTGCCTAGCCGGGTTGTTGATGAGCAGTTCTTC.

The chain links TRBV27 to TRBJ2-2, with 14 bases fitting TRBD2. CDR1 and CDR2 from the germline V gene are MNHEY and SMNVEV (reference sequence). This CDR3 region has 18 residues. Losses at the gene ends were 1 base for V and 1 base for J; bases not matched to a gene: 2. CDR3: CASSLLGTSGGNTGELFF. CDR3 nucleotides: TGTGCCAGCAGTTTATTAGGGACTAGCGGGGGGAACACCGGGGAGCTGTTTTTT.

The chain has TRBV30 and TRBJ2-1; 13 bases line up with TRBD2. This CDR3 contains 14 residues. Germline CDR1 and CDR2: GTSNPN and SVGIG (reference sequence). The ends lost 2 bases at V and 8 bases at J; junction bases unmatched: 3. DNA of the CDR3: TGTGCCTGGAGTAGAGGACTAGCGGGGGATGAGCAGTTCTTC. Its protein product is CAWSRGLAGDEQFF.

Regarding this clone: An end of the junction differs from the germline gene, which may be a read error. The chain joins TRBV7-2 to TRBJ1-5, with D unclear. This CDR3 spans 14 amino acids. Germline values: CDR1 SGHTA, CDR2 FQGNSA. The CDR3 DNA sequence: TGTGCCAGCAGCTTAGGCGGCAGCACTCAGCCCCAGCATTTT. Amino acid sequence: CASSLGGSTQPQHF.

The chain has TRBV30 and TRBJ2-7; D remains ambiguous. The CDR3 is made up of 12 amino acids. V was pared by 4 bases and J by 2 bases, with 9 bases between. Germline V gene lookup returns CDR1 GTSNPN and CDR2 SVGIG (reference sequence). DNA of the CDR3: TGTGCCTGGAACCGGGCCCCCTACGAGCAGTACTTC. This codes for CAWNRAPYEQYF.

The chain joins TRBV14 to TRBJ2-2; a weak D match, TRBD1 (5 bases). V was shortened by 1 base and J by 6 bases, with 6 bases between the two germline ends. CDR1 and CDR2 (germline): SGHDN, FVKESK. This CDR3 spans 13 amino acids. The CDR3 region is CASSQVRAGELFF. Written as DNA, the CDR3 is TGTGCCAGCAGCCAAGTCAGGGCCGGGGAGCTGTTTTTT.

Here the CDR3 reads CASSLQGASTEAFF. Here the CDR3 DNA reads TGTGCCAGCAGCCTACAGGGAGCCAGCACTGAAGCTTTCTTT. The rearrangement joins TRBV7-8 to TRBJ1-1; weak D call: TRBD1 (6 bases). Looked up from germline, CDR1 is SGHVS and CDR2 is FQNEAQ. The CDR3 spans 14 residues. Deletions cut 5 bases from V and 4 bases from J, with 14 bases between.

The chain joins TRBV5-1 to TRBJ2-3, with 8 bases that match TRBD2. CDR3 size: 14 residues. The trim removed 1 base at V and 4 bases at J, leaving 2 bases unmatched. Germline lookup yields CDR1 SGHRS and CDR2 YFSETQ. CDR3 DNA sequence: TGCGCCAGCAGCTTGAACGGGGGGGCAGATACGCAGTATTTT. It yields the protein CASSLNGGADTQYF.

This clone was found a few times. The chain employs TRBV4-1 and TRBJ2-2; 8 bases map to TRBD1. The CDR3 loop spans 15 amino acids. Germline V gene data show CDR1 as MGHRA and CDR2 as YSYEKL. The junction had 7 bases not matched to a gene; V was cut back by 4 bases and J by 6 bases. CDR3 protein: CASSLYAGGSGELFF. As DNA, the CDR3 is TGCGCCAGCAGCCTATACGCAGGGGGCTCCGGGGAGCTGTTTTTT.

This clone was observed a handful of times. The chain is built from TRBV7-6 and TRBJ2-3; D uncertain. The CDR3 extends over 13 amino acids. The ends were cut back, 5 bases at V and 5 bases at J, with 11 bases in the middle. Germline CDR1 and CDR2: SGHVS and FNYEAQ. The CDR3 region has the DNA TGTGCCAGCAGCCCAATAGCACTAGATACGCAGTATTTT. Its translation: CASSPIALDTQYF.

The chain employs TRBV27 and TRBJ1-5; D possibly corresponds to TRBD1 (6 bases). The germline V gene encodes CDR1 MNHEY and CDR2 SMNVEV (reference sequence). Deletions cut 3 bases from V and 5 bases from J, with 11 bases between. The CDR3 runs 14 residues. The CDR3 is CASSFAGGHQPQHF. The CDR3 nucleotides are TGTGCCAGCAGTTTTGCGGGGGGGCATCAGCCCCAGCATTTT.

V is TRBV4-2 and J is TRBJ2-5; D possibly matches TRBD1 or TRBD2 (6 bases each). The CDR3 is 15 residues long. Per germline, CDR1 LGHNA and CDR2 YNFKEQ. V was clipped by 5 bases and J by 5 bases, with 18 bases between them. DNA of the CDR3: TGTGCCAGCAGCACTCAGACAGGACGGGGGGAGACCCAGTACTTC. This gives the protein CASSTQTGRGETQYF.

The J gene is TRBJ1-2, the V gene TRBV14, with D unresolved. The CDR3 consists of 14 residues. Germline values: CDR1 SGHDN, CDR2 FVKESK. Trimming cost V 3 bases and J 0 bases, with 8 bases left between them. The CDR3 reads CASSQQTSNYGYTF. The CDR3 DNA follows: TGTGCCAGCAGCCAGCAGACTTCTAACTATGGCTACACCTTC. Looking up the rest from reference TRBV14 and TRBJ1-2 gives the full variable domain: EAGVTQFPSHSVIEKGQTVTLRCDPISGHDNLYWYRRVMGKEIKFLLHFVKESKQDESGMPNNRFLAERTGGTYSTLKVQPAELEDSGVYFCASSQQTSNYGYTFGSGTRLTVV.

The chain uses TRBV18 and TRBJ2-5, with a tentative D call TRBD1 (6 bases). This CDR3 comprises 13 residues. CDR1 is KGHSH, CDR2 LQKENI, per germline. The V end was cut by 1 base, the J end by 4 bases, with 7 bases between. The CDR3 spells CASSPQQGETQYF. The CDR3 DNA reads TGTGCCAGCTCACCACAACAGGGAGAGACCCAGTACTTC. Full variable domain (rest looked up from reference TRBV18 and TRBJ2-5): NAGVMQNPRHLVRRRGQEARLRCSPMKGHSHVYWYRQLPEEGLKFMVYLQKENIIDESGMPKERFSAEFPKEGPSILRIQQVVRGDSAAYFCASSPQQGETQYFGPGTRLLVL.

The chain joins TRBV5-1 to TRBJ1-1; perhaps TRBD1 as D (5 bases). Trimming removed 3 bases at V and 0 bases at J, with 9 bases between. The CDR3 is made up of 14 amino acids. CDR1 SGHRS and CDR2 YFSETQ come from the germline V gene. The CDR3 DNA follows: TGCGCCAGCAGCTCTTCGACAGTGAACACTGAAGCTTTCTTT. Translated, it gives CASSSSTVNTEAFF. Together with reference TRBV5-1 and TRBJ1-1, the CDR3 gives the full variable domain: KAGVTQTPRYLIKTRGQQVTLSCSPISGHRSVSWYQQTPGQGLQFLFEYFSETQRNKGNFPGRFSGRQFSNSRSEMNVSTLELGDSALYLCASSSSTVNTEAFFGQGTRLTVV.

Only a few counts were recorded for this clone. The genes are TRBV5-1 and TRBJ2-7; possible D gene TRBD1, 5 bases. Deletions cut 4 bases from V and 5 bases from J, with 16 bases between. Germline V gene sequence: CDR1 SGHRS, CDR2 YFSETQ. CDR3 length: 14 amino acids. The CDR3 loop is CASSTQGEGNEQYF. CDR3 DNA: TGCGCCAGCAGCACGCAAGGGGAAGGGAACGAGCAGTACTTC.

The genes are TRBV11-3 and TRBJ1-1, with D unresolved. V shed 2 bases and J shed 0 bases, with 10 bases lying between them. The CDR3 has 15 amino acids. Germline V gives CDR1 SGHNT, CDR2 YENEEA. The CDR3 region has the DNA TGTGCCAGCAGCTTAACCAGTCAATTGAACACTGAAGCTTTCTTT. Translation: CASSLTSQLNTEAFF.